The 19 T cell receptor beta chains listed next were all sequenced from one sample in a study of T cell repertoires in aging, cancer and after chemotherapy. The template was genomic DNA from peripheral blood, not RNA. Multiplex touch-down PCR with TRB-A/B primers amplified rearranged V-D-J TRB sequences. TCRdb ran MiXCR on the multiplex PCR reads and lists one entry per CDR3 protein. Among 9,500 to 11,000 distinct CDR3 sequences listed, roughly 42% were seen once. Sample: blood. All receptors derive from a human donor in good health.

The rearrangement uses TRBV4-3 and TRBJ1-2; unclear D gene. CDR3 size: 13 residues. V was cut by 3 bases and J by 0 bases, with 5 bases left in between. Germline V lookup: CDR1 LGHNA, CDR2 YSLEER. As DNA, the CDR3 is TGCGCCAGCAGCCAGGGAACTAACTATGGCTACACCTTC. This gives the protein CASSQGTNYGYTF.

CDR3 sequence reads: CASSLVSGAMDAFF. CDR3 DNA sequence: TGTGCCAGCAGCTTGGTCTCGGGGGCTATGGACGCTTTCTTT. The chain joins TRBV5-6 to TRBJ1-1; D is perhaps TRBD1 (6 bases). The CDR3 extends over 14 amino acids. Germline V gene lookup returns CDR1 SGHDT and CDR2 YYEEEE. V gave up 0 bases and J gave up 11 bases, with 17 bases separating them.

The chain recombines TRBV20-1 with TRBJ2-5; the D gene is possibly TRBD2 (6 bases). The CDR3 is made up of 12 amino acids. V gave up 6 bases and J gave up 5 bases, with 13 bases separating them. Germline values: CDR1 DFQATT, CDR2 SNEGSKA (reference sequence). This CDR3 reads CSAEASGETQYF. The CDR3 DNA reads as TGCAGTGCGGAGGCCAGCGGGGAGACCCAGTACTTC.

This clonotype has a handful of counts. The chain is built from TRBV12-3 or TRBV12-4 and TRBJ2-7; 10 nucleotides agree with TRBD1. The J segment lost 1 base and the V segment lost 1 base, leaving 1 base of the junction unmatched. The CDR3 is 15 residues long. In DNA form, the CDR3 reads TGTGCCAGCAGTTTAGGGACAGGGGGATCCTACGAGCAGTACTTC. Translated: CASSLGTGGSYEQYF.

This clonotype has only a few counts. This sequence joins TRBV7-3 and TRBJ1-1; no clear D gene. The CDR3 covers 14 residues. Per germline, CDR1 SGHTA and CDR2 FQGTGA. The V end was cut by 5 bases, the J end by 2 bases, with 12 bases between. The CDR3 DNA reads TGTGCCAGCAGCCAAGAGGAGTACAACACTGAAGCTTTCTTT. Encoded protein: CASSQEEYNTEAFF. Filled out from reference TRBV7-3 and TRBJ1-1, the complete variable domain reads GAGVSQTPSNKVTEKGKYVELRCDPISGHTALYWYRQSLGQGPEFLIYFQGTGAADDSGLPNDRFFAVRPEGSVSTLKIQRTERGDSAVYLCASSQEEYNTEAFFGQGTRLTVV.

In its sample, this clonotype was seen once. This chain links TRBV6-5 with TRBJ1-1, with TRBD1 matching 10 bases. The CDR3 length is 14 residues. The germline V gene has CDR1 MNHEY and CDR2 SVGAGI. Trimming removed 7 bases from V and 4 bases from J; junction bases left unmatched: 6. In DNA, the CDR3 is TGTGCCAGCAAGTTGACAGGGGGCTTCACTGAAGCTTTCTTT. Its translation: CASKLTGGFTEAFF.

CDR3 loop: CASSLAGTGGLYEQYF. Written as DNA, the CDR3 is TGTGCCAGCAGCTTGGCCGGGACAGGGGGTTTATACGAGCAGTACTTC. The genes are TRBV5-5 and TRBJ2-7; 11 bases fit TRBD1. In germline, CDR1 is SGHKS, CDR2 YYEKEE (reference sequence). The CDR3 is made up of 16 amino acids. Trimming removed 0 bases from V and 4 bases from J; junction bases left unmatched: 6. Based on the CDR3 plus reference TRBV5-5 and TRBJ2-7, the full variable domain is DAGVTQSPTHLIKTRGQQVTLRCSPISGHKSVSWYQQVLGQGPQFIFQYYEKEERGRGNFPDRFSARQFPNYSSELNVNALLLGDSALYLCASSLAGTGGLYEQYFGPGTRLTVT.

V is TRBV30 and J is TRBJ1-5; D is uncertain. This CDR3 contains 14 residues. Germline assignment: CDR1 GTSNPN and CDR2 SVGIG (reference sequence). Trimming pared 3 bases from V and 3 bases from J, leaving 12 bases between. The CDR3 region is CAWSGRRTNQPQHF. The CDR3, as DNA: TGTGCCTGGAGCGGGAGACGGACCAATCAGCCCCAGCATTTT.

The sample holds a few counts of this clonotype. The rearrangement joins TRBV28 to TRBJ1-2; D possibly corresponds to TRBD1 (5 bases). The germline V gene encodes CDR1 MDHEN and CDR2 SYDVKM. The CDR3 has 15 amino acids. V was cut by 5 bases and J by 1 base, with 14 bases left in between. The CDR3 region has the DNA TGTGCCAGCAGTACCTTTTGGGGGGGTAACTATGGCTACACCTTC. This sequence encodes CASSTFWGGNYGYTF.

The chain joins TRBV10-3 to TRBJ2-1; TRBD1 aligns across 9 bases. This CDR3 has 16 residues. The trim removed 10 bases at V and 8 bases at J, leaving 18 bases unmatched. Germline CDR1 is ENHRY and CDR2 is SYGVKD. CDR3 nucleotides: TGTGCCACGTCTCCGGGACAGGGAAAAGTGTCCGATGAGCAGTTCTTC. Translating it yields CATSPGQGKVSDEQFF.

This clonotype was recorded a few times. The chain has TRBV6-5 and TRBJ1-6; tentatively, D is TRBD1 (5 bases). The length of the CDR3 is 19 residues. Germline V gene sequence: CDR1 MNHEY, CDR2 SVGAGI. The V end was cut by 4 bases, the J end by 1 base, with 20 bases between. CDR3 residues: CASSSNPGQGRSYNSPLHF. DNA for the CDR3: TGTGCCAGCAGTTCCAACCCCGGGCAGGGTCGGTCCTATAATTCACCCCTCCACTTT.

The chain combines TRBV20-1 with TRBJ2-3; 13 bases match TRBD2. The V and J ends lost 3 bases and 5 bases, in that order; junction bases with no gene match: 8. This CDR3 is 16 amino acids long. Germline CDR1 DFQATT, CDR2 SNEGSKA (reference sequence). The chain's CDR3 is CSASSGLAGILDTQYF. The DNA for the CDR3 is TGCAGTGCTAGTTCGGGACTAGCGGGGATTCTAGATACGCAGTATTTT.

V and J are TRBV30 and TRBJ2-7; TRBD2 agrees at 9 bases. The CDR3 length is 13 residues. CDR1 and CDR2 from the germline V gene are GTSNPN and SVGIG (reference sequence). The V gene end was trimmed by 0 bases and the J gene end by 3 bases; junction bases not matched to a gene: 0. This chain's CDR3 is CAWSVLAGYEQYF. The DNA for the CDR3 is TGTGCCTGGAGTGTACTAGCGGGCTACGAGCAGTACTTC.

This clonotype ranks as large (0.1 to 1%). The chain carries TRBV6-5 and TRBJ2-1; a weak D match, TRBD1 (6 bases). The V end was cut by 2 bases, the J end by 7 bases, with 12 bases between. Germline values: CDR1 MNHEY, CDR2 SVGAGI. The CDR3 is 14 amino acids. The DNA for the CDR3 is TGTGCCAGCAGTTACGCGGACAGAAGAAATGAGCAGTTCTTC. It translates to CASSYADRRNEQFF.

The chain combines TRBV28 with TRBJ2-5; D possibly uses TRBD1 or TRBD2 (5 bases each). The CDR3 contains 12 residues. V was pared by 7 bases and J by 7 bases, with 13 bases between. Germline values: CDR1 MDHEN, CDR2 SYDVKM. CDR3 nucleotides: TGTGCCAGCATAGGGACCCCCTCGACCCAGTACTTC. Its translation: CASIGTPSTQYF.

CDR3 nucleotides: TGTGCCAGCAGTTACCAGGGACAGGGGAATCAGCCCCAGCATTTT. The encoded protein is CASSYQGQGNQPQHF. The chain links TRBV6-5 to TRBJ1-5; 10 nucleotides match TRBD1. Germline CDR1 reads MNHEY; CDR2 reads SVGAGI. The CDR3 consists of 15 residues. The V gene end was trimmed by 2 bases and the J gene end by 4 bases; junction bases not matched to a gene: 2.

V usage is TRBV6-1 and J usage is TRBJ2-4; D uncertain. The CDR3 is 16 amino acids. Germline V gene lookup returns CDR1 MNHNS and CDR2 SASEGT. The ends were cut back, 6 bases at V and 0 bases at J, with 15 bases in the middle. Here the CDR3 reads CASRIKGNLAKNIQYF. The CDR3 coding sequence is TGTGCCAGCAGGATAAAGGGCAACCTAGCCAAAAACATTCAGTACTTC.

The chain is built from TRBV5-4 and TRBJ2-3; TRBD2 is a possible D gene (6 bases). Germline assignment: CDR1 SGHNT and CDR2 YYREEE (reference sequence). V lost 5 bases and J 5 bases, leaving 21 bases between the germline ends. This CDR3 has 16 residues. The DNA of the CDR3 is TGTGCCAGCAGACCCCGATTGGGACTTCTTATAGATACGCAGTATTTT. This sequence encodes CASRPRLGLLIDTQYF.

The chain is built from TRBV30 and TRBJ1-2; D remains unclear. CDR1 GTSNPN and CDR2 SVGIG come from the germline V gene (reference sequence). This CDR3 contains 14 residues. Trimming cost V 0 bases and J 0 bases, with 8 bases left between them. The CDR3 region has the DNA TGTGCCTGGAGTGTAGGAGGGTCTAACTATGGCTACACCTTC. It encodes CAWSVGGSNYGYTF.